The 29 T cell receptor beta chains in this list originate from one sample, sequenced in a study of OX40 agonist ivuxolimab in advanced cancers. Assay used: immunoSEQ multiplex PCR; TCRdb lists only in-frame clones, some missing. Here the sample spans 35,000 to 50,000 clones, 80% to 90% being singletons. This material consisted of CD4+ or CD8+ T cells sorted from blood, taken in a trial of the OX40 agonist ivuxolimab. These receptors were obtained from an adult with an advanced solid tumor such as melanoma, head and neck, liver or kidney cancer.

The chain carries TRBV30 and TRBJ2-7; D is uncertain. The CDR3 runs to 14 residues. Germline assignment: CDR1 GTSNPN and CDR2 SVGIG (reference sequence). Between the trimmed V and J ends, which lost 1 base and 7 bases, there was a span of 17 bases. This CDR3 reads CAWSASLGLSEQYF. DNA of the CDR3: TGTGCCTGGAGTGCAAGTCTAGGGCTTTCGGAGCAGTACTTC.

V and J are TRBV7-2 and TRBJ1-5, with 11 bases that match TRBD1. There are 15 residues in the CDR3. The ends lost 0 bases at V and 7 bases at J; junction bases unmatched: 2. Per germline, CDR1 SGHTA and CDR2 FQGNSA. The CDR3: CASSLAGTGGQPQHF. CDR3 DNA sequence: TGTGCCAGCAGCTTAGCAGGGACAGGGGGACAGCCCCAGCATTTT. Looking up the rest from reference TRBV7-2 and TRBJ1-5 gives the full variable domain: GAGVSQSPSNKVTEKGKDVELRCDPISGHTALYWYRQSLGQGLEFLIYFQGNSAPDKSGLPSDRFSAERTGGSVSTLTIQRTQQEDSAVYLCASSLAGTGGQPQHFGDGTRLSIL.

The gene calls are TRBV27 and TRBJ2-1; 15 nucleotides align to TRBD2. CDR3 length equals 18 residues. With V trimmed by 6 bases and J by 9 bases, 15 bases remained unmatched. CDR1 and CDR2 (germline): MNHEY, SMNVEV (reference sequence). The CDR3 DNA follows: TGTGCCAGCAGAAAATTCGCCCGGACTAGCGGGAGGGATCTTGAGCAGTTCTTC. Translated, it gives CASRKFARTSGRDLEQFF.

The chain combines TRBV19 with TRBJ2-6, with 10 nucleotides matching TRBD1. V lost 6 bases to trimming and J lost 1 base; unmatched junction nucleotides: 6. Germline V gene data show CDR1 as LNHDA and CDR2 as SQIVND (reference sequence). The CDR3 runs to 17 residues. This chain's CDR3 is CASRPGQGTSGANVLTF. The CDR3 bases are TGTGCCAGTAGGCCGGGACAGGGGACATCTGGGGCCAACGTCCTGACTTTC.

The CDR3 region is CASSNPGTTYNEQFF. CDR3 DNA sequence: TGTGCCAGTAGTAACCCCGGGACTACTTACAATGAGCAGTTCTTC. The V and J genes are TRBV19 and TRBJ2-1, with TRBD2 matching over 7 bases. The CDR3 runs to 15 residues. Germline lookup yields CDR1 LNHDA and CDR2 SQIVND (reference sequence). V lost 4 bases to trimming and J lost 4 bases; unmatched junction nucleotides: 7.

The rearrangement uses TRBV7-9 and TRBJ2-7, with D unresolved. Per the germline V gene, CDR1 is SEHNR and CDR2 is FQNEAQ (reference sequence). V lost 2 bases, J lost 2 bases, and 4 bases lay in between. The CDR3 has 12 amino acids. DNA for the CDR3: TGTGCCAGCAGCTTAAATCCCTACGAGCAGTACTTC. It codes for CASSLNPYEQYF. Complete variable domain (other parts from reference TRBV7-9 and TRBJ2-7): DTGVSQNPRHKITKRGQNVTFRCDPISEHNRLYWYRQTLGQGPEFLTYFQNEAQLEKSRLLSDRFSAERPKGSFSTLEIQRTEQGDSAMYLCASSLNPYEQYFGPGTRLTVT.

The V and J genes are TRBV28 and TRBJ1-5; possible D gene TRBD1, 6 bases. Germline V gene sequence: CDR1 MDHEN, CDR2 SYDVKM. The CDR3 sequence is 15 residues long. Trimming stripped 6 bases from V and 6 bases from J, with 18 bases between. CDR3 sequence (DNA): TGTGCCAGCAGCAGGACTCAGGGGTGGGGTCAGCCCCAGCATTTT. Encoded protein: CASSRTQGWGQPQHF.

V usage is TRBV7-9 and J usage is TRBJ2-5, with D perhaps given as TRBD1 or TRBD2 (6 bases each). The CDR3 consists of 14 residues. Germline V CDR1 and CDR2: SEHNR, FQNEAQ (reference sequence). V was pared by 5 bases and J by 5 bases, with 15 bases between. DNA of the CDR3: TGTGCCAGCAGCCCCCGTAGGGGGGTGGAGACCCAGTACTTC. As protein: CASSPRRGVETQYF.

This sequence joins TRBV6-1 and TRBJ2-4; no reliable D call. V shed 6 bases and J shed 1 base, with 7 bases lying between them. The CDR3 covers 13 residues. The germline gives CDR1 MNHNS, CDR2 SASEGT. CDR3 sequence: CASRESAKNIQYF. In DNA form, the CDR3 reads TGTGCCAGCAGGGAAAGTGCCAAAAACATTCAGTACTTC.

J is TRBJ1-1 and V is TRBV19, with 9 bases matching TRBD1. Germline V gene lookup returns CDR1 LNHDA and CDR2 SQIVND (reference sequence). The CDR3 runs 16 residues. Losses at the gene ends were 4 bases for V and 3 bases for J; bases not matched to a gene: 9. The CDR3 spells CASSSRTGAGDTEAFF. Written as DNA, the CDR3 is TGTGCCAGTAGTAGCCGGACAGGGGCCGGGGACACTGAAGCTTTCTTT.

The V call is TRBV4-1, the J call TRBJ2-3, with 9 positions matching TRBD2. Germline values: CDR1 MGHRA, CDR2 YSYEKL. The V gene end was trimmed by 4 bases and the J gene end by 3 bases; junction bases not matched to a gene: 5. The CDR3 is 15 amino acids. Here the CDR3 DNA reads TGCGCCAGCAGCCCCTTAGCGGGAGCAACAGATACGCAGTATTTT. This sequence encodes CASSPLAGATDTQYF.

This chain connects TRBV5-1 to TRBJ2-3; D is uncertain. Germline V gene lookup returns CDR1 SGHRS and CDR2 YFSETQ. The CDR3 is 14 residues long. Trimming left V 0 bases short and J 2 bases short, with 7 bases between. The CDR3 is CASSLEAITDTQYF. In DNA form, the CDR3 reads TGCGCCAGCAGCTTGGAAGCCATCACAGATACGCAGTATTTT. Full variable domain (missing parts from reference TRBV5-1 and TRBJ2-3): KAGVTQTPRYLIKTRGQQVTLSCSPISGHRSVSWYQQTPGQGLQFLFEYFSETQRNKGNFPGRFSGRQFSNSRSEMNVSTLELGDSALYLCASSLEAITDTQYFGPGTRLTVL.

This chain connects TRBV2 to TRBJ2-3; a weak D match, TRBD1 (7 bases). Trimming shortened V by 6 bases and J by 2 bases, and 21 bases separated the two germline ends. The germline V gene encodes CDR1 SNHLY and CDR2 FYNNEI. The CDR3 length is 17 residues. The CDR3 protein is CASSQTGAGYFTDTQYF. The CDR3 DNA follows: TGTGCCAGCAGCCAAACAGGGGCGGGGTATTTCACAGATACGCAGTATTTT.

This chain uses TRBV10-3 with TRBJ2-5; 8 bases fit TRBD1. The CDR3 length is 15 residues. The J segment lost 7 bases and the V segment lost 1 base, leaving 8 bases of the junction unmatched. Germline values: CDR1 ENHRY, CDR2 SYGVKD. Here the CDR3 reads CAISEWDRRLGTQYF. The CDR3 DNA sequence: TGTGCCATCAGTGAGTGGGACAGGCGGTTGGGGACCCAGTACTTC.

J is TRBJ1-4 and V is TRBV4-2, with a tentative D call TRBD1 (5 bases). Trimming removed 0 bases at V and 3 bases at J, with 17 bases between. The CDR3 is 18 residues long. Germline V lookup: CDR1 LGHNA, CDR2 YNFKEQ. CDR3 in DNA: TGTGCCAGCAGCCAAGATCGGGGAGGGGTCGGATCTAATGAAAAACTGTTTTTT. Translating gives CASSQDRGGVGSNEKLFF.

This clone was counted only a few times. V gene TRBV28 combines with J gene TRBJ2-5; D may be TRBD2 (6 bases). This CDR3 region has 13 residues. Trimming shortened V by 3 bases and J by 4 bases, and 9 bases separated the two germline ends. Germline values: CDR1 MDHEN, CDR2 SYDVKM. The CDR3 region has the DNA TGTGCCAGCAGTTTGCTGGAGGGAGAGACCCAGTACTTC. Amino acid sequence: CASSLLEGETQYF. Looking up the rest from reference TRBV28 and TRBJ2-5 gives the full variable domain: DVKVTQSSRYLVKRTGEKVFLECVQDMDHENMFWYRQDPGLGLRLIYFSYDVKMKEKGDIPEGYSVSREKKERFSLILESASTNQTSMYLCASSLLEGETQYFGPGTRLLVL.

In DNA form, the CDR3 reads TGCGCCAGCAGCCTCGGGACTAGCGCCTTCGTAGATACGCAGTATTTT. It is translated as CASSLGTSAFVDTQYF. This sequence joins TRBV4-1 and TRBJ2-3; TRBD2 agrees at 10 bases. This CDR3 contains 16 residues. The J segment lost 5 bases and the V segment lost 4 bases, leaving 9 bases of the junction unmatched. Germline CDR1 MGHRA, CDR2 YSYEKL.

This rearrangement joins TRBV29-1 to TRBJ2-7; no firm D call. The CDR3 sequence is 12 residues long. The V and J ends lost 0 bases and 5 bases respectively, with 8 bases between them. The germline V gene encodes CDR1 SQVTM and CDR2 ANQGSEA. CDR3 in amino acids: CSVEDNADEQYF. CDR3 DNA: TGCAGCGTTGAAGATAATGCCGACGAGCAGTACTTC.

This clone was seen just once. The chain employs TRBV2 and TRBJ1-4, with 9 bases matching TRBD1. The CDR3 sequence is 14 residues long. Germline V gene data show CDR1 as SNHLY and CDR2 as FYNNEI. Trimming took 6 bases from V and 7 from J; bases not matched to a gene: 6. The CDR3 region has the DNA TGTGCCAGCAGGGGGGACAGGGAGGGTGAAAAACTGTTTTTT. Its translation: CASRGDREGEKLFF.

V and J are TRBV5-1 and TRBJ2-1; 9 nucleotides line up with TRBD2. Germline-derived CDR1 and CDR2 are SGHRS and YFSETQ. The CDR3 sequence is 15 residues long. V lost 2 bases to trimming and J lost 5 bases; unmatched junction nucleotides: 5. Here the CDR3 reads CASSFGREGDNEQFF. The CDR3 nucleotides are TGCGCCAGCAGCTTCGGGCGGGAGGGAGACAATGAGCAGTTCTTC.

V usage is TRBV20-1 and J usage is TRBJ2-3; no clear D gene. CDR3 length equals 11 residues. The germline V gene encodes CDR1 DFQATT and CDR2 SNEGSKA (reference sequence). The V gene lost 2 bases and the J gene lost 2 bases, with 2 bases spanning the gap. CDR3 amino acids: CSARHTDTQYF. Here the CDR3 DNA reads TGCAGTGCTAGACACACAGATACGCAGTATTTT.

The chain employs TRBV5-1 and TRBJ1-1, with no clear D. Germline lookup yields CDR1 SGHRS and CDR2 YFSETQ. The CDR3 consists of 15 residues. Trimming took off 0 bases at V and 4 bases at J, with 13 bases between the two ends. CDR3 nucleotides: TGCGCCAGCAGCTTGGAAGGCGGGGTTGCCACTGAAGCTTTCTTT. It specifies CASSLEGGVATEAFF.

The CDR3 DNA sequence: TGTGCCAGCAGCGGTAGGGACGGTGACAATGAGCAGTTCTTC. Its translation is CASSGRDGDNEQFF. This chain links TRBV9 with TRBJ2-1, with D perhaps being TRBD1 or TRBD2 (5 bases each). Trimming pared 3 bases from V and 5 bases from J, leaving 12 bases between. Per germline, CDR1 SGDLS and CDR2 YYNGEE. The CDR3 runs 14 residues.

The rearrangement links TRBV6-1 to TRBJ2-1; D perhaps matches TRBD2 (6 bases). In germline, CDR1 is MNHNS, CDR2 SASEGT. V was shortened by 3 bases and J by 6 bases, with 18 bases between the two germline ends. CDR3 length: 16 amino acids. CDR3 region: CASSDAGTPTGNEQFF. DNA for the CDR3: TGTGCCAGCAGTGACGCCGGGACTCCAACGGGCAATGAGCAGTTCTTC.

The chain joins TRBV6-1 to TRBJ2-7; perhaps TRBD1 as D (6 bases). With 6 bases removed from V and 3 bases from J, the gap between germline ends came to 18 bases. There are 15 residues in the CDR3. Per the germline V gene, CDR1 is MNHNS and CDR2 is SASEGT. The CDR3 DNA sequence: TGTGCCAGCAGCCCTAGCCCAGGGGTTGTCTACGAGCAGTACTTC. Translation gives CASSPSPGVVYEQYF.

A single count supports this clone. The V gene is TRBV19, the J gene TRBJ2-7; D tentatively fits TRBD1 or TRBD2 (5 bases each). Trimming removed 2 bases at V and 4 bases at J, with 21 bases between. The CDR3 contains 17 residues. Germline V gene sequence: CDR1 LNHDA, CDR2 SQIVND (reference sequence). As DNA, the CDR3 is TGTGCCAGTAGTATACCCCCGGGGCCCGGAGCACAATACGAGCAGTACTTC. It encodes CASSIPPGPGAQYEQYF.

The chain combines TRBV19 with TRBJ1-1; D gene unclear. This CDR3 spans 14 amino acids. The V end was cut by 3 bases, the J end by 0 bases, with 8 bases between. Germline lookup yields CDR1 LNHDA and CDR2 SQIVND (reference sequence). The CDR3 sequence is CASSMEGLNTEAFF. The CDR3 DNA follows: TGTGCCAGTAGTATGGAAGGCCTGAACACTGAAGCTTTCTTT.

This clone appeared a single time. The rearrangement uses TRBV9 and TRBJ2-2; no definite D call. Germline V lookup: CDR1 SGDLS, CDR2 YYNGEE. Trimming took off 3 bases at V and 2 bases at J, with 5 bases between the two ends. The CDR3 contains 13 residues. CDR3 amino acids: CASSERNTGELFF. DNA of the CDR3: TGTGCCAGCAGCGAAAGAAACACCGGGGAGCTGTTTTTT.

The chain links TRBV6-1 to TRBJ2-2, with TRBD2 matching 10 bases. After removal of 6 bases from V and 2 bases from J, the junction contained 3 bases not matched to a gene. From germline, CDR1 is MNHNS and CDR2 SASEGT. The CDR3 consists of 15 residues. CDR3 in amino acids: CASSWTSGNTGELFF. In nucleotides, the CDR3 is TGTGCCAGCAGCTGGACTAGCGGTAACACCGGGGAGCTGTTTTTT.